Reported below is one TCR beta chain. Its target is unknown. These data originate in a study of shared clonotypes between healthy human individuals. Study results and limitations: A handful of donors showed sharing of approximately 4.7% of naive CD4 clonotypes. Generation of non-shared clonotypes was less probable than generation of clonotypes shared by all four donors. Memory subsets generally showed smaller estimated richness than naive subsets did.

V dropped 5 bases and J dropped 3 bases, with 11 bases sitting between them. Germline V gene sequence: CDR1 LNHDA, CDR2 SQIVND (reference sequence). CDR3 length equals 13 residues. The test was conducted at deep level. Measured with immunoSEQ multiplex PCR; TCRdb has only the in-frame clones, and not every one. The top ten hold 0.89% of the sample, which has around 1,000,000 clones, 60% to 80% seen once. The sequencing sample was made of memory CD4+ T cells from PBMCs. This sample's subset: CD45RA-negative fraction. The gene calls are TRBV19 and TRBJ2-7; TRBD2 is a possible D gene (5 bases). The TCR sequence derives from a man aged 18 to 30 in good health. Some clones in this sample may be carry-over from other donors' samples. The CDR3 is CASSPGEYYEQYF. DNA for the CDR3: TGTGCCAGTAGTCCCGGGGAGTACTACGAGCAGTACTTC.